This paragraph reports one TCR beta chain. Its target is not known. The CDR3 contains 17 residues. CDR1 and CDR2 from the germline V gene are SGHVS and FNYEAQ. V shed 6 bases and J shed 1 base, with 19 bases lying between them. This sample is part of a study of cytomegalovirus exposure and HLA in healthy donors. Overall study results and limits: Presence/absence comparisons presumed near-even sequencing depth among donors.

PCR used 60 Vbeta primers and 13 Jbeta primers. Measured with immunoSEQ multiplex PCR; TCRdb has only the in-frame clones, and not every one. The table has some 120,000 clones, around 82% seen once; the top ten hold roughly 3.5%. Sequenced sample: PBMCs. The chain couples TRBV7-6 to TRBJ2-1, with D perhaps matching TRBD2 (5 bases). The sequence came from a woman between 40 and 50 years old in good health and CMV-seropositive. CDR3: CASRPGGWRPSYNEQFF. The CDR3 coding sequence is TGTGCCAGCAGACCGGGTGGATGGAGGCCGTCCTACAATGAGCAGTTCTTC.